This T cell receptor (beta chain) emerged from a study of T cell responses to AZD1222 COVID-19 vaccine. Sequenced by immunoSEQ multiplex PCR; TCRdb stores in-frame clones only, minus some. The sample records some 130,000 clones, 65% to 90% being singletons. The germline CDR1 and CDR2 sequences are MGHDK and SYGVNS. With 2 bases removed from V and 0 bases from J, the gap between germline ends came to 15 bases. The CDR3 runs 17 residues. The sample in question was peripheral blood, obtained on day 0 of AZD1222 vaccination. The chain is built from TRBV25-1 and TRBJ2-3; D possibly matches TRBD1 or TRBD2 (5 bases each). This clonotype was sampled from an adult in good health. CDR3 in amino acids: CASSEGYRGRSTDTQYF. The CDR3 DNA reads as TGTGCCAGCAGTGAAGGGTACCGGGGCCGTAGCACAGATACGCAGTATTTT.